This TCR beta chain was captured by sequencing in a study of blood T cells in healthy people across ages. CDR3 length: 14 residues. V shed 6 bases and J shed 7 bases, with 18 bases lying between them. For the second PCR, which ran for about 7 to 12 cycles, a sample-barcoded 5' primer and a J-beta primer mix were used. TCRdb itself ran the 5' RACE reads through MiXCR, one entry per CDR3 protein. The sample carries roughly 1,500,000 distinct CDR3 sequences, approximately 32% recorded once. The chain combines TRBV12-3 or TRBV12-4 with TRBJ2-5; weak D call: TRBD1 (5 bases). This TCR was recovered from a woman between 25 and 40 years old in good health. Sequencing used blood. The CDR3, as DNA: TGTGCCAGCAGCTTCCGTGGGGCCAGCATGACCCAGTACTTC. It yields the protein CASSFRGASMTQYF.